One sample yielded the 31 T cell receptor beta chains listed below, sequenced in a study of blood T cell repertoires in COVID-19. Method: immunoSEQ multiplex PCR; TCRdb's copy keeps in-frame clones and lacks some. The repertoire holds some 100,000 clones, 80% to 90% seen once, with roughly 7.4% in the top ten. Input material: peripheral blood. These receptors were collected from a woman between 65 and 79 years old with acute or convalescent COVID-19.

This clone showed up just a few times. V and J are TRBV3-1 (or the pseudogene TRBV3-2) and TRBJ1-3; possibly TRBD1 for D (6 bases). The CDR3 has 15 amino acids. V dropped 1 base and J dropped 0 bases, with 7 bases sitting between them. Germline lookup yields CDR1 LGHDT and CDR2 YNNKEL (reference sequence). CDR3 sequence (DNA): TGTGCCAGCAGCCAAGGACAGGCCTCTGGAAACACCATATATTTT. Protein product: CASSQGQASGNTIYF.

V usage is TRBV29-1 and J usage is TRBJ2-7; 12 bases line up with TRBD1. There are 14 residues in the CDR3. After removal of 6 bases from V and 5 bases from J, the junction contained 8 bases not matched to a gene. Germline V gives CDR1 SQVTM, CDR2 ANQGSEA. CDR3 residues: CSVKSGTGGNEQYF. The CDR3 DNA sequence: TGCAGCGTCAAATCCGGGACAGGGGGCAACGAGCAGTACTTC.

The rearrangement uses TRBV27 and TRBJ1-5, with D perhaps TRBD1 (5 bases). Germline CDR1 reads MNHEY; CDR2 reads SMNVEV (reference sequence). Trimming removed 2 bases from V and 2 bases from J, with 10 bases in between. This CDR3 has 15 amino acids. The CDR3 DNA reads TGTGCCAGCAGTTTAGGGGGAGGCGGCAATCAGCCCCAGCATTTT. Its protein product is CASSLGGGGNQPQHF.

The V gene is TRBV28, the J gene TRBJ2-1; D is possibly TRBD2 (6 bases). V was cut by 3 bases and J by 8 bases, with 11 bases left in between. The CDR3 is made up of 13 amino acids. The germline V gene has CDR1 MDHEN and CDR2 SYDVKM. CDR3 loop: CASSFRLGHEQFF. CDR3 bases: TGTGCCAGCAGTTTTCGACTAGGTCATGAGCAGTTCTTC.

J is TRBJ2-3 and V is TRBV18, with TRBD2 as a possible D gene (5 bases). Germline lookup yields CDR1 KGHSH and CDR2 LQKENI. There are 15 residues in the CDR3. The ends were cut back, 2 bases at V and 6 bases at J, with 15 bases in the middle. The CDR3 spells CASSPVVERVDTQYF. The CDR3 DNA reads as TGTGCCAGCTCACCAGTCGTCGAGAGGGTGGATACGCAGTATTTT. The whole variable domain, filled in from reference TRBV18 and TRBJ2-3, reads NAGVMQNPRHLVRRRGQEARLRCSPMKGHSHVYWYRQLPEEGLKFMVYLQKENIIDESGMPKERFSAEFPKEGPSILRIQQVVRGDSAAYFCASSPVVERVDTQYFGPGTRLTVL.

V and J are TRBV6-5 and TRBJ2-1, with TRBD1 matching over 7 bases. The V and J ends lost 6 bases and 10 bases, in that order; junction bases with no gene match: 9. Germline CDR1 reads MNHEY; CDR2 reads SVGAGI. This CDR3 has 13 residues. As DNA, the CDR3 is TGTGCCAGCAGCAGCACCCGACAGGGAGAGCAGTTCTTC. It codes for CASSSTRQGEQFF.

The rearrangement uses TRBV20-1 and TRBJ2-7; D is undetermined. The CDR3 covers 11 residues. Between the trimmed V and J ends, which lost 3 bases and 4 bases, there was a span of 7 bases. Germline lookup yields CDR1 DFQATT and CDR2 SNEGSKA (reference sequence). The CDR3 nucleotides are TGCAGTGCTAGTTCCAAATACGAGCAGTACTTC. It yields the protein CSASSKYEQYF.

This clone was seen a handful of times. This chain connects TRBV9 to TRBJ1-6; possibly TRBD1 for D (5 bases). Germline values: CDR1 SGDLS, CDR2 YYNGEE. V lost 0 bases and J 0 bases, leaving 13 bases between the germline ends. The CDR3 is made up of 18 amino acids. CDR3 DNA sequence: TGTGCCAGCAGCGTAGAAGGTTCAGGGCTCTCCTATAATTCACCCCTCCACTTT. This encodes CASSVEGSGLSYNSPLHF.

This sequence joins TRBV29-1 and TRBJ2-1; D might be TRBD2 (6 bases). V lost 3 bases and J lost 7, with 10 bases in between. CDR1 and CDR2 (germline): SQVTM, ANQGSEA. The CDR3 consists of 12 residues. The DNA for the CDR3 is TGCAGCGTTGATAATCGGGGGAATGAGCAGTTCTTC. Encoded protein: CSVDNRGNEQFF.

V and J are TRBV19 and TRBJ1-1; 9 bases map to TRBD1. Germline V lookup: CDR1 LNHDA, CDR2 SQIVND (reference sequence). V was pared by 3 bases and J by 4 bases, with 12 bases of the junction left unmatched. The length of the CDR3 is 17 residues. CDR3 sequence (DNA): TGTGCCAGTAGTATTTTCACAGGGGGCGCACGGGGCACTGAAGCTTTCTTT. This sequence encodes CASSIFTGGARGTEAFF.

The rearrangement uses TRBV2 and TRBJ2-2, with TRBD2 matching 11 bases. Germline values: CDR1 SNHLY, CDR2 FYNNEI. The trim removed 3 bases at V and 6 bases at J, leaving 6 bases unmatched. CDR3 length: 16 amino acids. The CDR3 nucleotides read TGTGCCAGCAGTGATACTAGCGGGGGACGCGCCGGGGAGCTGTTTTTT. It specifies CASSDTSGGRAGELFF.

This clone occurred once. The chain combines TRBV21-1 with TRBJ2-7; the table calls TRBD1, which could not be checked here. TRBV21-1 is a recognized pseudogene. The CDR3 is made up of 16 amino acids. The CDR3: CASTLRIQGASYEQYF. The CDR3 nucleotides are TGTGCCAGCACTCTAAGGATACAGGGGGCATCCTACGAGCAGTACTTC.

The gene calls are TRBV10-2 and TRBJ2-7, with 11 bases identical to TRBD2. Germline CDR1 WSHSY, CDR2 SAAADI. V lost 4 bases and J lost 0; bases outside the gene matches: 8. The CDR3 is made up of 17 amino acids. CDR3: CASSAGTSGSSSYEQYF. The CDR3 nucleotides are TGCGCCAGCAGTGCGGGGACTAGCGGCAGTAGCTCCTACGAGCAGTACTTC.

The CDR3 DNA reads TGTGCCAGCTCAAGACAGGGGCCGGCTGAGCAGTTCTTC. Residues: CASSRQGPAEQFF. The V and J genes are TRBV18 and TRBJ2-1; 8 nucleotides align to TRBD1. Germline V gives CDR1 KGHSH, CDR2 LQKENI. The trim removed 5 bases at V and 9 bases at J, leaving 6 bases unmatched. The CDR3 spans 13 residues.

This chain connects TRBV6-1 to TRBJ1-6, with a tentative D call TRBD1 (5 bases). The V gene lost 1 base and the J gene lost 0 bases, with 10 bases spanning the gap. Germline loops: CDR1 MNHNS, CDR2 SASEGT. The CDR3 covers 17 residues. CDR3 nucleotide sequence: TGTGCCAGCAGTGAAGGGCGACAGTTCTCCTATAATTCACCCCTCCACTTT. Protein: CASSEGRQFSYNSPLHF.

Here the CDR3 reads CASSSTPDSTGATGELFF. DNA for the CDR3: TGTGCCAGCAGTTCCACCCCTGATTCGACAGGCGCCACCGGGGAGCTGTTTTTT. The V gene is TRBV27, the J gene TRBJ2-2; D perhaps matches TRBD1 (6 bases). V gave up 4 bases and J gave up 4 bases, with 22 bases separating them. This CDR3 spans 18 amino acids. CDR1 and CDR2 (germline): MNHEY, SMNVEV (reference sequence).

This chain joins TRBV27 and TRBJ1-3; D remains ambiguous. The CDR3 is 18 amino acids. V was clipped by 6 bases and J by 4 bases, with 25 bases between them. CDR1 MNHEY and CDR2 SMNVEV come from the germline V gene (reference sequence). CDR3 sequence: CASRGRFGENNGGNTIYF. DNA for the CDR3: TGTGCCAGCAGGGGGAGGTTTGGGGAAAACAATGGGGGAAACACCATATATTTT.

This chain links TRBV29-1 with TRBJ1-2; 8 positions agree with TRBD1. Germline CDR1 and CDR2: SQVTM and ANQGSEA. This CDR3 region has 12 residues. The trim removed 6 bases at V and 7 bases at J, leaving 7 bases unmatched. CDR3: CSVTGGLGGYTF. CDR3 nucleotides: TGCAGCGTCACAGGGGGTCTCGGTGGCTACACCTTC.

V is TRBV19 and J is TRBJ2-7; 8 bases line up with TRBD1. V was pared by 6 bases and J by 3 bases, with 10 bases of the junction left unmatched. Germline V gene sequence: CDR1 LNHDA, CDR2 SQIVND (reference sequence). CDR3 length equals 15 residues. The CDR3 protein is CASSQRQGPNYEQYF. Written as DNA, the CDR3 is TGTGCCAGTAGCCAAAGACAGGGGCCTAACTACGAGCAGTACTTC.

The rearrangement uses TRBV7-9 and TRBJ1-6, with D unresolved. Trimming took 3 bases from V and 7 from J, leaving 19 bases between them. The CDR3 covers 17 residues. Germline assignment: CDR1 SEHNR and CDR2 FQNEAQ (reference sequence). The CDR3 is CASSFGGWLETNSPLHF. The CDR3 nucleotides are TGTGCCAGCAGCTTCGGAGGTTGGTTAGAAACAAATTCACCCCTCCACTTT. Drawing the rest from reference TRBV7-9 and TRBJ1-6, the complete variable domain is DTGVSQNPRHKITKRGQNVTFRCDPISEHNRLYWYRQTLGQGPEFLTYFQNEAQLEKSRLLSDRFSAERPKGSFSTLEIQRTEQGDSAMYLCASSFGGWLETNSPLHFGNGTRLTVT.

Written as DNA, the CDR3 is TGTGCCAGCAGTGACGGCGGGTACTCCTACAATGAGCAGTTCTTC. Translation gives CASSDGGYSYNEQFF. V is TRBV6-1 and J is TRBJ2-1, with D possibly TRBD2 on 5 matching bases. Per the germline V gene, CDR1 is MNHNS and CDR2 is SASEGT. CDR3 length equals 15 residues. Between the trimmed V and J ends, which lost 3 bases and 0 bases, there was a span of 9 bases.

The chain recombines TRBV4-2 with TRBJ2-1; 7 bases map to TRBD2. The CDR3 is 19 amino acids. CDR1 and CDR2 (germline): LGHNA, YNFKEQ. V lost 1 base, J lost 0 bases, and 12 bases stayed unmatched. The CDR3 DNA reads as TGTGCCAGCAGCCAAGCCTCCGGTGCGCTAGCGGCCTCCTACAATGAGCAGTTCTTC. It is translated as CASSQASGALAASYNEQFF.

This clone was counted once. The gene calls are TRBV10-1 and TRBJ1-1, with D possibly matching TRBD1 (6 bases). This CDR3 has 15 residues. CDR1 and CDR2 from the germline V gene are WNHNN and SYGVQD (reference sequence). Trimming pared 3 bases from V and 3 bases from J, leaving 14 bases between. The CDR3 coding sequence is TGCGCCAGCAGTGAACGTTCAGGGGTTCACACTGAAGCTTTCTTT. Its protein product is CASSERSGVHTEAFF.

The chain recombines TRBV12-3 or TRBV12-4 with TRBJ1-3, with D unresolved. The V end was cut by 6 bases, the J end by 0 bases, with 6 bases between. The CDR3 totals 13 residues. This CDR3 is CASRAYSGNTIYF. The DNA for the CDR3 is TGTGCCAGCAGGGCATACTCTGGAAACACCATATATTTT.

CDR3 bases: TGCGCCAGCAGCTCGAGAGGACAGGGATACACCGGGGAGCTGTTTTTT. This sequence encodes CASSSRGQGYTGELFF. V usage is TRBV5-1 and J usage is TRBJ2-2; 8 bases line up with TRBD1. Looked up from germline, CDR1 is SGHRS and CDR2 is YFSETQ. This CDR3 has 16 amino acids. V lost 3 bases and J lost 3; bases outside the gene matches: 7.

This chain connects TRBV5-1 to TRBJ2-3; TRBD1 matches 7 bases. CDR1 is SGHRS and CDR2 is YFSETQ in the germline V gene. The CDR3 sequence is 14 residues long. V shed 6 bases, J shed 3 bases, and the junction held 7 bases outside the gene matches. The chain's CDR3 is CASKQGKETDTQYF. The CDR3, as DNA: TGCGCCAGCAAACAGGGGAAAGAAACAGATACGCAGTATTTT.

As DNA, the CDR3 is TGTGCCAGCAGCATCACAGGGATAGATGGCTATGGCTACACCTTC. Translated, it gives CASSITGIDGYGYTF. The chain joins TRBV28 to TRBJ1-2, with D tentatively TRBD1 (6 bases). The CDR3 sequence is 15 residues long. From germline, CDR1 is MDHEN and CDR2 SYDVKM. V gave up 6 bases and J gave up 4 bases, with 18 bases separating them.

The rearrangement uses TRBV24-1 and TRBJ1-2; D gene ambiguous. The CDR3 runs 11 residues. The germline V gene encodes CDR1 KGHDR and CDR2 SFDVKD. V shed 4 bases and J shed 5 bases, with 4 bases lying between them. The CDR3 DNA sequence: TGTGCCACCAGTGACAGTTATGGCTACACCTTC. It translates to CATSDSYGYTF.

This clone has only one observation. The chain carries TRBV7-2 and TRBJ2-2, with 7 bases that match TRBD2. This CDR3 spans 16 amino acids. Germline CDR1 SGHTA, CDR2 FQGNSA. V was clipped by 5 bases and J by 5 bases; unmatched bases: 11. This CDR3 is CASSAQVWGGTGELFF. CDR3 DNA: TGTGCCAGCAGCGCACAAGTATGGGGGGGGACCGGGGAGCTGTTTTTT.

This clone has a single count. J is TRBJ1-1 and V is TRBV14, with a weak D call TRBD1 (5 bases). V dropped 1 base and J dropped 4 bases, with 7 bases sitting between them. CDR1 is SGHDN, CDR2 FVKESK, per germline. This CDR3 spans 13 amino acids. DNA of the CDR3: TGTGCCAGCAGCCAAGTGGGGGGCACTGAAGCTTTCTTT. Translated: CASSQVGGTEAFF.

The V gene is TRBV9, the J gene TRBJ2-6; D uncertain. The CDR3 length is 16 residues. The V end lost 0 bases, the J end lost 0 bases, and 7 bases lay between the germline ends. The germline V gene has CDR1 SGDLS and CDR2 YYNGEE. The CDR3 DNA is TGTGCCAGCAGCGTAGAGCGTCCCTCTGGGGCCAACGTCCTGACTTTC. Its protein is CASSVERPSGANVLTF.